The 14 T cell receptor beta chains presented below share a single source sample, sequenced in a study of T cells after yellow fever vaccination. From the 5' RACE reads, TCRdb called clonotypes with MiXCR, one entry per CDR3 protein. Among 110,000 to 150,000 distinct CDR3 sequences, more than 6.5% were seen once, and the ten largest hold more than 0.55%. The material was CD4+ T cells sorted from PBMCs, obtained 10 days after the yellow fever booster vaccination. These receptors were taken from a man aged 25-40 years who received the YFV17D yellow fever vaccine.

This clonotype appeared many times. The chain employs TRBV7-2 and TRBJ2-1; TRBD1 aligns across 7 bases. The CDR3 is 16 amino acids. Germline CDR1 and CDR2: SGHTA and FQGNSA. Losses at the gene ends were 1 base for V and 1 base for J; bases not matched to a gene: 4. In DNA form, the CDR3 reads TGTGCCAGCAGCTTAGAGGGGGCTACATCCTACAATGAGCAGTTCTTC. Its protein is CASSLEGATSYNEQFF.

This clonotype was recorded at least ten times. The chain links TRBV6-2 or TRBV6-3 to TRBJ2-1, with D possibly TRBD2 on 6 matching bases. V gave up 7 bases and J gave up 4 bases, with 29 bases separating them. The CDR3 has 19 amino acids. The germline gives CDR1 MNHEY, CDR2 SVGEGT. The CDR3 region has the DNA TGTGCCAGCACCTCCATGGGACTGTCGACTAGTCCAAATTACAATGAGCAGTTCTTC. Amino acid sequence: CASTSMGLSTSPNYNEQFF.

Remarks on this clonotype: A single base separates this from a much larger clone, so it may be a read error. The CDR3 region is CTISENGATDTQYF. In DNA form, the CDR3 reads TGTACCATCAGTGAAAATGGGGCCACAGATACGCAGTATTTT. The gene calls are TRBV10-3 and TRBJ2-3; possible D gene TRBD1, 5 bases. This CDR3 has 14 residues. Germline V gene lookup returns CDR1 ENHRY and CDR2 SYGVKD.

This clonotype was counted ten times or more. DNA of the CDR3: TGCGCCAGCAGCCCACCTCTCGGGGGTTACAATGAGCAGTTCTTC. Encoded protein: CASSPPLGGYNEQFF. The V gene is TRBV5-1, the J gene TRBJ2-1, with D possibly TRBD2 on 6 matching bases. The ends were cut back, 4 bases at V and 4 bases at J, with 15 bases in the middle. CDR3 length: 15 amino acids. CDR1 is SGHRS, CDR2 YFSETQ, per germline.

Many counts were recorded for this clonotype. This chain connects TRBV10-3 to TRBJ2-1; D remains unclear. Germline assignment: CDR1 ENHRY and CDR2 SYGVKD. The CDR3 totals 14 residues. V dropped 6 bases and J dropped 7 bases, with 16 bases sitting between them. The CDR3 DNA follows: TGTGCCATCAGCATGGGCCAGACGAAAAATGAGCAGTTCTTC. Protein: CAISMGQTKNEQFF.

There are a few counts of this clonotype. CDR3 coding DNA: TGTGCCAGCAGCGACGTTGGCAGCTATGGCTACACCTTC. It codes for CASSDVGSYGYTF. The chain links TRBV4-2 to TRBJ1-2; no firm D call. The CDR3 sequence is 13 residues long. In germline, CDR1 is LGHNA, CDR2 YNFKEQ. V was shortened by 5 bases and J by 4 bases, with 11 bases between the two germline ends.

This clonotype was seen more than once but under ten times. The DNA of the CDR3 is TGTGCCAGCAGCTTACGGGCGGGAGGTACCGAGACCCAGTACTTC. Translated, it gives CASSLRAGGTETQYF. The chain has TRBV11-3 and TRBJ2-5, with 8 bases identical to TRBD2. The CDR3 extends over 15 amino acids. Germline V CDR1 and CDR2: SGHNT, YENEEA. V was clipped by 2 bases and J by 5 bases; unmatched bases: 7.

This clonotype was observed many times. This chain connects TRBV11-2 to TRBJ2-7; D remains ambiguous. Germline V gives CDR1 SGHAT, CDR2 FQNNGV. Trimming left V 3 bases short and J 9 bases short, with 18 bases between. The length of the CDR3 is 14 residues. CDR3 sequence reads: CASSFDQHDFGQYF. CDR3 nucleotide sequence: TGTGCCAGCAGCTTTGATCAGCACGATTTCGGGCAGTACTTC.

This clonotype was recorded at least ten times. J is TRBJ2-1 and V is TRBV6-1, with D perhaps TRBD1 or TRBD2 (5 bases each). The V gene lost 6 bases and the J gene lost 0 bases, with 12 bases spanning the gap. The germline V gene has CDR1 MNHNS and CDR2 SASEGT. The CDR3 spans 15 residues. DNA for the CDR3: TGTGCCAGCAGGATAACGGGACCCTCCTACAATGAGCAGTTCTTC. It specifies CASRITGPSYNEQFF.

This clonotype was detected ten times or more. V is TRBV7-2 and J is TRBJ2-3, with 9 bases lining up with TRBD2. The germline CDR1 and CDR2 sequences are SGHTA and FQGNSA. This CDR3 has 17 amino acids. Unmatched junction bases numbered 6, after V lost 0 bases and J lost 2 bases. CDR3 nucleotide sequence: TGTGCCAGCAGCTTAGCCCGGCTAGCGGGAAACACAGATACGCAGTATTTT. Amino acid sequence: CASSLARLAGNTDTQYF.

This clonotype was seen repeatedly, ten times or more. V gene TRBV5-6 combines with J gene TRBJ2-4; D unresolved. V was trimmed by 1 base and J by 8 bases, leaving 13 bases between them. Germline CDR1 is SGHDT and CDR2 is YYEEEE. CDR3 size: 14 residues. The CDR3 nucleotides are TGTGCCAGCAGCTTGATGGGTAATGGGGACATTCAGTACTTC. The encoded protein is CASSLMGNGDIQYF.

There are many counts of this clonotype. V gene TRBV14 combines with J gene TRBJ1-1; D gene ambiguous. V lost 4 bases and J 1 base, leaving 16 bases between the germline ends. Germline V gene lookup returns CDR1 SGHDN and CDR2 FVKESK. The CDR3 contains 16 residues. The CDR3 loop reads CASSPNRGGRNTEAFF. CDR3 coding DNA: TGTGCCAGCAGCCCCAATCGAGGAGGGCGGAACACTGAAGCTTTCTTT.

The chain employs TRBV2 and TRBJ2-7; the D gene is possibly TRBD2 (6 bases). Germline CDR1 SNHLY, CDR2 FYNNEI. V was trimmed by 8 bases and J by 2 bases, leaving 28 bases between them. The CDR3 totals 18 residues. In DNA, the CDR3 is TGTGCCAGCGTTATTATGCCTCCAAGACTAGTCTCAACCTACGAGCAGTACTTC. Protein product: CASVIMPPRLVSTYEQYF.

This clonotype was seen many times. The chain's CDR3 is CASSLARGEWDSTDTQYF. The DNA of the CDR3 is TGTGCCAGCAGCTTAGCGAGGGGAGAATGGGACAGCACAGATACGCAGTATTTT. The rearrangement uses TRBV7-6 and TRBJ2-3; either TRBD1 or TRBD2 may fit D (5 bases each). The CDR3 has 18 residues. V lost 0 bases to trimming and J lost 0 bases, with 16 bases between them. Germline values: CDR1 SGHVS, CDR2 FNYEAQ. Supplemented by reference TRBV7-6 and TRBJ2-3, the full variable domain reads GAGVSQSPRYKVTKRGQDVALRCDPISGHVSLYWYRQALGQGPEFLTYFNYEAQQDKSGLPNDRFSAERPEGSISTLTIQRTEQRDSAMYRCASSLARGEWDSTDTQYFGPGTRLTVL.